Each of the 20 T cell receptor beta chains below was sequenced from the same sample in a study of T cell repertoires in cytomegalovirus infection. MiXCR, run by TCRdb on the reads, gives a single entry per CDR3 protein. Among hundreds of thousands of distinct CDR3 sequences listed, around 31% were seen once. What these receptors recognize is not known. Material: cultured PBMCs, obtained from culture after CMV antigen stimulation. These receptors were obtained from a human donor in good health (CMV status not recorded). Some clones in this sample may be carry-over from other donors' samples.

This clonotype occurred a few times. This chain uses TRBV7-2 with TRBJ2-7; tentative D call: TRBD2 (6 bases). The germline gives CDR1 SGHTA, CDR2 FQGNSA. The length of the CDR3 is 15 residues. The V gene lost 5 bases and the J gene lost 0 bases, with 14 bases spanning the gap. The CDR3 DNA is TGTGCCAGCAGCGTCGGGACTCCTAGCTCCTACGAGCAGTACTTC. Protein sequence: CASSVGTPSSYEQYF. The complete variable domain, with remaining parts taken from reference TRBV7-2 and TRBJ2-7, reads GAGVSQSPSNKVTEKGKDVELRCDPISGHTALYWYRQSLGQGLEFLIYFQGNSAPDKSGLPSDRFSAERTGGSVSTLTIQRTQQEDSAVYLCASSVGTPSSYEQYFGPGTRLTVT.

The rearrangement joins TRBV2 to TRBJ2-3, with a tentative D call TRBD2 (5 bases). V was pared by 0 bases and J by 4 bases, with 5 bases between. Germline V gene lookup returns CDR1 SNHLY and CDR2 FYNNEI. The CDR3 spans 13 residues. The CDR3 bases are TGTGCCAGCAGTGAAGCGGAGGCAGATACGCAGTATTTT. This translates into CASSEAEADTQYF.

Only a few counts were recorded for this clonotype. The chain employs TRBV20-1 and TRBJ1-1; 7 bases fit TRBD1. Losses at the gene ends were 1 base for V and 1 base for J; bases not matched to a gene: 6. The CDR3 length is 15 residues. Looked up from germline, CDR1 is DFQATT and CDR2 is SNEGSKA (reference sequence). CDR3 coding DNA: TGCAGTGCTAGAGTCCGACAGGGTTGGAACACTGAAGCTTTCTTT. It translates to CSARVRQGWNTEAFF.

The V and J genes are TRBV6-2 or TRBV6-3 and TRBJ2-7; no reliable D call. CDR1 is MNHEY and CDR2 is SVGEGT in the germline V gene. V was pared by 7 bases and J by 2 bases, with 18 bases between. This CDR3 spans 15 amino acids. CDR3 in amino acids: CASKAFSTFTYEQYF. DNA of the CDR3: TGTGCCAGCAAAGCATTCTCAACCTTTACCTACGAGCAGTACTTC.

The chain's CDR3 is CASSEGLGRYEQYF. CDR3 sequence (DNA): TGTGCCAGCAGCGAGGGACTAGGGCGTTACGAGCAGTACTTC. V and J are TRBV7-2 and TRBJ2-7; 8 nucleotides align to TRBD2. Germline CDR1 is SGHTA and CDR2 is FQGNSA. The V gene end was trimmed by 5 bases and the J gene end by 4 bases; junction bases not matched to a gene: 7. The CDR3 length is 14 residues.

The rearrangement joins TRBV6-1 to TRBJ1-6, with D unclear. Germline CDR1 MNHNS, CDR2 SASEGT. The CDR3 runs to 13 residues. Trimming removed 8 bases at V and 7 bases at J, with 12 bases between. In nucleotides, the CDR3 is TGTGCCAGCGAGCTGCGGTCGAATTCACCCCTCCACTTT. Amino acid sequence: CASELRSNSPLHF.

This chain links TRBV19 with TRBJ2-3; no firm D call. Germline V gene sequence: CDR1 LNHDA, CDR2 SQIVND (reference sequence). Trimming stripped 8 bases from V and 5 bases from J, with 8 bases between. CDR3 size: 11 residues. The CDR3 DNA reads as TGTGCCAGTTTAAGTGAAGATACGCAGTATTTT. Translating it yields CASLSEDTQYF. The full variable domain, with the rest looked up from reference TRBV19 and TRBJ2-3, is DGGITQSPKYLFRKEGQNVTLSCEQNLNHDAMYWYRQDPGQGLRLIYYSQIVNDFQKGDIAEGYSVSREKKESFPLTVTSAQKNPTAFYLCASLSEDTQYFGPGTRLTVL.

The genes are TRBV11-2 and TRBJ2-1; D uncertain. The CDR3 sequence is 16 residues long. V lost 1 base to trimming and J lost 3 bases, with 13 bases between them. Germline assignment: CDR1 SGHAT and CDR2 FQNNGV. This CDR3 reads CASSLGSGPIYNEQFF. The CDR3 DNA follows: TGTGCCAGCAGCTTAGGTTCAGGACCCATCTACAATGAGCAGTTCTTC. Based on the CDR3 plus reference TRBV11-2 and TRBJ2-1, the full variable domain is EAGVAQSPRYKIIEKRQSVAFWCNPISGHATLYWYQQILGQGPKLLIQFQNNGVVDDSQLPKDRFSAERLKGVDSTLKIQPAKLEDSAVYLCASSLGSGPIYNEQFFGPGTRLTVL.

This clonotype has more than one count but fewer than ten. The chain joins TRBV4-3 to TRBJ2-5; D not resolved. The CDR3 is 15 amino acids. V lost 0 bases to trimming and J lost 2 bases, with 10 bases between them. CDR1 and CDR2 (germline): LGHNA, YSLEER. The CDR3 DNA reads as TGCGCCAGCAGCCAAGATAAATTGGGGCAAGAGACCCAGTACTTC. Translation gives CASSQDKLGQETQYF.

The chain is built from TRBV12-3 or TRBV12-4 and TRBJ2-2; D gene unclear. Trimming shortened V by 1 base and J by 7 bases, and 7 bases separated the two germline ends. This CDR3 is built from 13 residues. The CDR3, as DNA: TGTGCCAGCAGTTTAGTAGAGAACGGGGAGCTGTTTTTT. Translating it yields CASSLVENGELFF.

Ten or more counts support this clonotype. The gene calls are TRBV7-2 and TRBJ2-7; 7 nucleotides align to TRBD1. This CDR3 is built from 14 residues. Trimming removed 8 bases from V and 2 bases from J; junction bases left unmatched: 9. Germline loops: CDR1 SGHTA, CDR2 FQGNSA. CDR3 bases: TGTGCCAGCCGCCGGGACAGTCTAGCCTACGAGCAGTACTTC. This encodes CASRRDSLAYEQYF.

This clonotype has just a few counts. The chain has TRBV6-2 or TRBV6-3 and TRBJ1-4; perhaps TRBD1 as D (5 bases). The germline V gene has CDR1 MNHEY and CDR2 SVGEGT. This CDR3 spans 15 amino acids. V was pared by 4 bases and J by 5 bases, with 14 bases between. DNA of the CDR3: TGTGCCAGCAGTTTCCTCGACAGACCAAATGAAAAACTGTTTTTT. This encodes CASSFLDRPNEKLFF.

This clonotype was seen at least ten times. The V gene is TRBV7-2, the J gene TRBJ2-5; D is unclear. Trimming took 3 bases from V and 5 from J, leaving 10 bases between them. Germline V gene data show CDR1 as SGHTA and CDR2 as FQGNSA. This CDR3 spans 13 amino acids. Here the CDR3 reads CASSFSVAETQYF. DNA for the CDR3: TGTGCCAGCAGCTTTTCCGTCGCGGAGACCCAGTACTTC. The full variable domain, completed using reference TRBV7-2 and TRBJ2-5, is GAGVSQSPSNKVTEKGKDVELRCDPISGHTALYWYRQSLGQGLEFLIYFQGNSAPDKSGLPSDRFSAERTGGSVSTLTIQRTQQEDSAVYLCASSFSVAETQYFGPGTRLLVL.

This CDR3 reads CASSEPGQGATGELFF. The CDR3 DNA reads TGTGCCAGCAGTGAACCGGGACAGGGGGCCACCGGGGAGCTGTTTTTT. The V gene is TRBV6-1, the J gene TRBJ2-2; 12 nucleotides match TRBD1. The trim removed 2 bases at V and 4 bases at J, leaving 2 bases unmatched. CDR1 is MNHNS and CDR2 is SASEGT in the germline V gene. The CDR3 extends over 16 amino acids.

The chain joins TRBV7-2 to TRBJ1-6, with 9 bases fitting TRBD1. CDR1 is SGHTA and CDR2 is FQGNSA in the germline V gene. The ends lost 5 bases at V and 9 bases at J; junction bases unmatched: 8. The CDR3 is 15 residues long. In DNA form, the CDR3 reads TGTGCCAGCAGCCCCAGAACGGGACAGGGTTCACCCCTCCACTTT. Translated: CASSPRTGQGSPLHF.

The gene calls are TRBV20-1 and TRBJ2-7; 12 bases map to TRBD2. With V trimmed by 3 bases and J by 3 bases, 9 bases remained unmatched. This CDR3 is built from 16 residues. Per the germline V gene, CDR1 is DFQATT and CDR2 is SNEGSKA (reference sequence). CDR3: CSASPRLAGGIYEQYF. For the CDR3, the DNA is TGCAGTGCTAGCCCTAGGCTAGCGGGGGGGATCTACGAGCAGTACTTC.

The CDR3 protein is CASSTGKDTEAFF. CDR3 nucleotide sequence: TGCGCCAGCAGCACAGGGAAGGACACTGAAGCTTTCTTT. The chain recombines TRBV4-1 with TRBJ1-1; maybe TRBD1 (6 bases). The CDR3 is 13 amino acids. Deletions cut 5 bases from V and 3 bases from J, with 10 bases between. Germline V gene data show CDR1 as MGHRA and CDR2 as YSYEKL.

The genes are TRBV7-6 and TRBJ2-3; D tentatively reads TRBD1 or TRBD2 (5 bases each). The germline V gene encodes CDR1 SGHVS and CDR2 FNYEAQ. This CDR3 has 14 residues. Trimming pared 5 bases from V and 4 bases from J, leaving 13 bases between. As DNA, the CDR3 is TGTGCCAGCAGCACCACCGGGGCCCCAGATACGCAGTATTTT. Translating it yields CASSTTGAPDTQYF.

This clonotype was counted between two and nine times. This rearrangement joins TRBV6-2 or TRBV6-3 to TRBJ2-5; 13 bases map to TRBD2. J was trimmed by 0 bases and V by 5 bases; bases with no gene match: 9. Germline-derived CDR1 and CDR2 are MNHEY and SVGEGT. CDR3 length equals 18 residues. Here the CDR3 reads CASSGLAGDLLYQETQYF. CDR3 sequence (DNA): TGTGCCAGCAGTGGACTAGCGGGGGATCTACTGTACCAAGAGACCCAGTACTTC.

The chain carries TRBV6-2 or TRBV6-3 and TRBJ1-1; the D gene is possibly TRBD1 (5 bases). CDR1 is MNHEY, CDR2 SVGEGT, per germline. The CDR3 consists of 15 residues. V was clipped by 7 bases and J by 0 bases, with 15 bases between them. CDR3 sequence: CASNPPGDLNTEAFF. DNA of the CDR3: TGTGCCAGCAACCCCCCGGGGGACCTGAACACTGAAGCTTTCTTT.